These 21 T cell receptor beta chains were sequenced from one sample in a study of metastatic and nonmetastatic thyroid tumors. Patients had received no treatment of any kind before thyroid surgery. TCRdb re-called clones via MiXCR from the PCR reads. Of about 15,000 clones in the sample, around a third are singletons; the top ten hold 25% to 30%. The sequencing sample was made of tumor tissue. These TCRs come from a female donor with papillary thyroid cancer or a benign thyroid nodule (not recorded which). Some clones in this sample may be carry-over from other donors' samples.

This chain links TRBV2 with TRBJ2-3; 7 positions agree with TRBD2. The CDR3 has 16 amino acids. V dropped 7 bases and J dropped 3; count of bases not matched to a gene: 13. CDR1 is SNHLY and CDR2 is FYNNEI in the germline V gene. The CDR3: CASILGVTSDTDTQYF. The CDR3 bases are TGTGCCAGCATCTTAGGGGTAACTAGCGATACAGATACGCAGTATTTT.

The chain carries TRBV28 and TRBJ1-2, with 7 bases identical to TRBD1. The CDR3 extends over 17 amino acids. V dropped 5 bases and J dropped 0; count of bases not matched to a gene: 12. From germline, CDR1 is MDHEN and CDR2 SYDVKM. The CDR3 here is CASSRSGQYTANYGYTF. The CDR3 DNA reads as TGTGCCAGCAGTCGGTCGGGACAGTATACTGCTAACTATGGCTACACCTTC.

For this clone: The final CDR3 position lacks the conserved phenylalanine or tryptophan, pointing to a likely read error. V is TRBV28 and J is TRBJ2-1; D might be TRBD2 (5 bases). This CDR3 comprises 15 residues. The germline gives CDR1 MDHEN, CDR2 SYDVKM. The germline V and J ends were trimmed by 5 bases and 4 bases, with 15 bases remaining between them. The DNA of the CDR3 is TGTGCCAGCAGTAAACATAGCGTGAAATACAATGAGCAGTTCTCC. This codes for CASSKHSVKYNEQFS.

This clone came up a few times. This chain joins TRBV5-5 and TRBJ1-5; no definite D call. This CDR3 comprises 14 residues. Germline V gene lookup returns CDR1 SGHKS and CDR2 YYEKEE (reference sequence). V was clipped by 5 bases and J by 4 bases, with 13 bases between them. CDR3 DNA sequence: TGTGCCAGCAGTTTGCGTGATGGGAATCAGCCCCAGCATTTT. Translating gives CASSLRDGNQPQHF.

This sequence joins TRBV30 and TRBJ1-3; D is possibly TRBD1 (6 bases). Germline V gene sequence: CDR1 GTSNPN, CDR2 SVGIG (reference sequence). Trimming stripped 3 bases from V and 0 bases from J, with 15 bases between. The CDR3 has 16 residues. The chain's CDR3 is CAWSDGQLYSGNTIYF. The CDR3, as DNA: TGTGCCTGGAGCGACGGACAGTTGTACTCTGGAAACACCATATATTTT.

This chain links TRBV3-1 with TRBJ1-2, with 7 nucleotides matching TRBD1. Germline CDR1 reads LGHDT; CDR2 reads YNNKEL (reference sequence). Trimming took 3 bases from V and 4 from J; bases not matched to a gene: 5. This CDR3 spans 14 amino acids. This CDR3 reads CASSQRDRVYGYTF. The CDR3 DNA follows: TGTGCCAGCAGCCAGAGGGACAGAGTCTATGGCTACACCTTC.

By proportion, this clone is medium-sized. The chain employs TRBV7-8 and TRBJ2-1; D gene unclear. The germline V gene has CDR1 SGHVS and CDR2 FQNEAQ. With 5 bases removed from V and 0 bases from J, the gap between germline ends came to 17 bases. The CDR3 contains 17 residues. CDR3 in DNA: TGTGCCAGCAGCAACCGGCCCCCCCGGAGCTCCTACAATGAGCAGTTCTTC. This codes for CASSNRPPRSSYNEQFF.

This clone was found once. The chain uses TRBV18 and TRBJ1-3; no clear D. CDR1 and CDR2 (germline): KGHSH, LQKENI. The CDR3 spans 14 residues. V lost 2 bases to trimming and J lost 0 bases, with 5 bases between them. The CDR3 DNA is TGTGCCAGCTCACCAGGGGTCTCTGGAAACACCATATATTTT. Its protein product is CASSPGVSGNTIYF.

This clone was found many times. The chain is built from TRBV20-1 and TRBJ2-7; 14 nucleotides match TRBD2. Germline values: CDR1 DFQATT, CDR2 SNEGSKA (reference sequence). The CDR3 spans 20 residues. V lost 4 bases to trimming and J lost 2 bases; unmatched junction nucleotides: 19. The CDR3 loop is CSAKRSAPGLAGALTYEQYF. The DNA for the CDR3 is TGCAGTGCTAAGAGATCCGCTCCGGGACTAGCGGGAGCCCTTACCTACGAGCAGTACTTC.

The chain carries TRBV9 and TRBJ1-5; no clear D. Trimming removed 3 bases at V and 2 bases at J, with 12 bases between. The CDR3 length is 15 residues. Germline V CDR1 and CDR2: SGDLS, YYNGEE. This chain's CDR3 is CASSAGVLGNQPQHF. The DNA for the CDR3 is TGTGCCAGCAGCGCTGGGGTTTTGGGCAATCAGCCCCAGCATTTT. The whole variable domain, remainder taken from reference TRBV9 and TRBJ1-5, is DSGVTQTPKHLITATGQRVTLRCSPRSGDLSVYWYQQSLDQGLQFLIQYYNGEERAKGNILERFSAQQFPDLHSELNLSSLELGDSALYFCASSAGVLGNQPQHFGDGTRLSIL.

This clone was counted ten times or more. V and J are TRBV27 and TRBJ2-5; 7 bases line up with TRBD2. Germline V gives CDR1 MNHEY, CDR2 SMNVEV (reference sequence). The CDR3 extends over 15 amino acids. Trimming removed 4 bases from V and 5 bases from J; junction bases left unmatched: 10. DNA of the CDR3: TGTGCCAGCAGTTCCATCGGGGGGTCATGGGAGACCCAGTACTTC. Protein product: CASSSIGGSWETQYF.

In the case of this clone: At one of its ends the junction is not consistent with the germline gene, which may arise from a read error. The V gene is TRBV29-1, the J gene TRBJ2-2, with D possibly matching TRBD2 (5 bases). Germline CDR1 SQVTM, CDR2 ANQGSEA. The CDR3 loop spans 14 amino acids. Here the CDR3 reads CSAGGRGLNWELFF. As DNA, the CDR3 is TGCAGCGCCGGTGGGAGAGGGCTGAACTGGGAGCTGTTTTTC.

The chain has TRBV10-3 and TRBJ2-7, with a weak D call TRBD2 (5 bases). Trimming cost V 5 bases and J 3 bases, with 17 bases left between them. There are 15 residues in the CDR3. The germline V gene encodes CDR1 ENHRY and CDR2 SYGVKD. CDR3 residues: CAISSSARAIYEQYF. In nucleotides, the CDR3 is TGTGCCATCAGTTCCAGCGCGAGGGCCATCTACGAGCAGTACTTC.

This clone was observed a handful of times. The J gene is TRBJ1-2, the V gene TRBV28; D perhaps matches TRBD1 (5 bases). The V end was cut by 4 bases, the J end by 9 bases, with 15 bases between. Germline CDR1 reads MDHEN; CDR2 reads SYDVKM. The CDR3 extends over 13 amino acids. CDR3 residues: CASSSNSRVSYTF. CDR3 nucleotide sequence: TGTGCCAGCAGTTCGAACTCCAGGGTGAGCTACACCTTC.

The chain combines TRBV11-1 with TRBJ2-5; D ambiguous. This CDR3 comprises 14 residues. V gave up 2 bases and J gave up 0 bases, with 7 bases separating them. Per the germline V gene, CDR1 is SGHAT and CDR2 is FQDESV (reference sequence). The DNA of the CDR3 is TGTGCCAGCAGCTTATTTGAGTACCAAGAGACCCAGTACTTC. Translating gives CASSLFEYQETQYF.

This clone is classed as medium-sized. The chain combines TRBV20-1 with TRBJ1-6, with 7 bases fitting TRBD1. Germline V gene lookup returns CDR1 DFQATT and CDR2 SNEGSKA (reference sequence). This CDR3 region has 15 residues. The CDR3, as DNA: TGCAGCGCCCCCCACAGGGGTAGCATGGGCTCACCCCTCCACTTT. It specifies CSAPHRGSMGSPLHF.

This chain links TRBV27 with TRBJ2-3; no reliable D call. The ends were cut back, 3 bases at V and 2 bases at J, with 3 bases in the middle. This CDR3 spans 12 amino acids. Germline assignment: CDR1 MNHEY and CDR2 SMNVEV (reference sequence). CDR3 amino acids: CASSFDTDTQYF. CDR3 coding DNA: TGTGCCAGCAGTTTCGACACAGATACGCAGTATTTT.

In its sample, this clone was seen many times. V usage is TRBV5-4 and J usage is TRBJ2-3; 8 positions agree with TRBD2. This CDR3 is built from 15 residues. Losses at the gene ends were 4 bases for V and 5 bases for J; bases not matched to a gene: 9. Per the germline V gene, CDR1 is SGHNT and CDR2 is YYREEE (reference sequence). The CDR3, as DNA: TGTGCCAGCAGCGGGACGGGAGGGTTTGGAGATACGCAGTATTTT. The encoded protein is CASSGTGGFGDTQYF.

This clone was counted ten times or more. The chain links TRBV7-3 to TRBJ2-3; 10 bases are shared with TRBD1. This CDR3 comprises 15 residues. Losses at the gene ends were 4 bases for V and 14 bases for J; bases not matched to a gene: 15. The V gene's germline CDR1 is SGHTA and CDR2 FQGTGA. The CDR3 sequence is CASSSGTGDTRFRYF. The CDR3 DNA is TGTGCCAGCAGCTCCGGGACAGGGGATACGCGTTTTAGGTATTTT.

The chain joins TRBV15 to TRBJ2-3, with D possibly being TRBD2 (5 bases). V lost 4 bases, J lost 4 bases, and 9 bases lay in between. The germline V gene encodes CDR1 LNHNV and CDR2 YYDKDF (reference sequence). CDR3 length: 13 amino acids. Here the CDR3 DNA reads TGTGCCACCAGCAACCGGCGGGCAGATACGCAGTATTTT. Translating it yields CATSNRRADTQYF.

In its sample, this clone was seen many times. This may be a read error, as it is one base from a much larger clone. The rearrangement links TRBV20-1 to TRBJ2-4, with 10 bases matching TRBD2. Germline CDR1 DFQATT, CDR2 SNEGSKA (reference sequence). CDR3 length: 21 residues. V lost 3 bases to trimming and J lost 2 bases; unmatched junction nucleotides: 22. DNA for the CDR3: TGCAGTGCTAGTCCCCTCGACCCTAGCGGGAGATTGGGTTTCACCAAAAACATTCAGTACTTC. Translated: CSASPLDPSGRLGFTKNIQYF.